The 30 T cell receptor beta chains in this list originate from one sample, sequenced in a study of blood T cell repertoires in COVID-19. Produced via immunoSEQ multiplex PCR; TCRdb's table is partial and in-frame only. This sample has over 200,000 clones, with 89% found just once. The specimen sequenced was peripheral blood. Source of these receptors: a woman aged 40 to 49 with acute or convalescent COVID-19.

The rearrangement links TRBV12-3 or TRBV12-4 to TRBJ1-5; D is possibly TRBD1 (6 bases). With 6 bases removed from V and 7 bases from J, the gap between germline ends came to 10 bases. The CDR3 totals 12 residues. The chain's CDR3 is CASRSGVQPQHF. CDR3 bases: TGTGCCAGCAGGTCAGGGGTCCAGCCCCAGCATTTT.

V gene TRBV6-1 combines with J gene TRBJ1-2, with TRBD1 matching over 7 bases. Trimming removed 1 base from V and 4 bases from J; junction bases left unmatched: 6. The CDR3 covers 15 residues. Germline V gene sequence: CDR1 MNHNS, CDR2 SASEGT. The CDR3 DNA sequence: TGTGCCAGCAGTGAAGGGAAGGGACAGAGCTATGGCTACACCTTC. Protein sequence: CASSEGKGQSYGYTF.

The V call is TRBV6-6, the J call TRBJ2-1; 8 bases fit TRBD2. This CDR3 has 14 residues. Germline V gene lookup returns CDR1 MNHNY and CDR2 SVGAGI (reference sequence). With V trimmed by 4 bases and J by 3 bases, 2 bases remained unmatched. The CDR3 nucleotides read TGTGCCAGCAGTTCCGCGGGGGGCTACAATGAGCAGTTCTTC. Translation gives CASSSAGGYNEQFF.

The rearrangement links TRBV5-1 to TRBJ1-1; D is unclear. V lost 4 bases and J 5 bases, leaving 12 bases between the germline ends. CDR3 size: 13 residues. Germline assignment: CDR1 SGHRS and CDR2 YFSETQ. The CDR3, as DNA: TGCGCCAGCAGCCAAGGACTCAAAACTGAAGCTTTCTTT. It encodes CASSQGLKTEAFF.

This clone has only one observation. The genes are TRBV27 and TRBJ2-1; TRBD1 matches at 7 bases. With V trimmed by 6 bases and J by 7 bases, 9 bases remained unmatched. The CDR3 runs 14 residues. The V gene's germline CDR1 is MNHEY and CDR2 SMNVEV (reference sequence). The CDR3: CASRRQGKVNEQFF. As DNA, the CDR3 is TGTGCCAGCAGGCGACAGGGCAAAGTGAATGAGCAGTTCTTC.

This clone has a single count. The chain is built from TRBV4-2 and TRBJ2-1, with 15 nucleotides matching TRBD2. The CDR3 length is 17 residues. Germline V gene lookup returns CDR1 LGHNA and CDR2 YNFKEQ. V trimming: 0 bases; J trimming: 6 bases; junction bases outside the gene matches: 3. The CDR3 loop is CASSQDRTSGGANEQFF. The CDR3 coding sequence is TGTGCCAGCAGCCAAGATAGGACTAGCGGGGGGGCCAATGAGCAGTTCTTC.

The chain recombines TRBV5-8 with TRBJ1-2, with 9 positions matching TRBD1. V was clipped by 4 bases and J by 4 bases; unmatched bases: 5. Germline lookup yields CDR1 SGHTS and CDR2 YDEGEE. The CDR3 totals 14 residues. CDR3 DNA: TGTGCCAGCAGCGGGGGACAGGGCCCCTATGGCTACACCTTC. As protein: CASSGGQGPYGYTF.

This clone has a single count. The chain has TRBV7-9 and TRBJ2-5, with D possibly being TRBD1 (6 bases). Trimming stripped 5 bases from V and 4 bases from J, with 14 bases between. Looked up from germline, CDR1 is SEHNR and CDR2 is FQNEAQ (reference sequence). CDR3 length: 14 residues. CDR3 loop: CASSSTGTRETQYF. DNA of the CDR3: TGTGCCAGCAGCAGTACCGGGACAAGAGAGACCCAGTACTTC.

The rearrangement uses TRBV7-2 and TRBJ1-2, with 7 bases identical to TRBD1. The CDR3 runs to 13 residues. Germline V gives CDR1 SGHTA, CDR2 FQGNSA. With V trimmed by 8 bases and J by 4 bases, 7 bases remained unmatched. This CDR3 is CASRQGGGYGYTF. CDR3 sequence (DNA): TGTGCCAGCCGACAGGGAGGTGGCTATGGCTACACCTTC.

V and J are TRBV30 and TRBJ1-2, with D perhaps TRBD1 (5 bases). V was shortened by 2 bases and J by 3 bases, with 10 bases between the two germline ends. This CDR3 is 13 amino acids long. The germline V gene encodes CDR1 GTSNPN and CDR2 SVGIG (reference sequence). Here the CDR3 reads CAWSLVTDYGYTF. CDR3 in DNA: TGTGCCTGGAGTCTAGTGACAGACTATGGCTACACCTTC.

The chain joins TRBV5-6 to TRBJ2-3, with 7 bases fitting TRBD1. The V and J ends lost 3 bases and 3 bases, in that order; junction bases with no gene match: 1. The CDR3 length is 13 residues. Germline CDR1 is SGHDT and CDR2 is YYEEEE. CDR3 in amino acids: CASSWTGTDTQYF. DNA for the CDR3: TGTGCCAGCAGCTGGACAGGAACAGATACGCAGTATTTT.

The V gene is TRBV18, the J gene TRBJ1-2; unclear D gene. The CDR3 extends over 15 amino acids. Germline values: CDR1 KGHSH, CDR2 LQKENI. V gave up 3 bases and J gave up 0 bases, with 11 bases separating them. The CDR3 bases are TGTGCCAGCTCACCTGCCCGAAGCACTAACTATGGCTACACCTTC. Its translation: CASSPARSTNYGYTF.

As concerns this clone: Relative to the germline gene, one junction end is altered; a read error may explain this. The rearrangement joins TRBV9 to TRBJ2-4; D may be TRBD1 (7 bases). The V gene's germline CDR1 is SGDLS and CDR2 YYNGEE. The CDR3 length is 12 residues. CDR3 loop: CASSGGGTVQFF. DNA of the CDR3: TGTGCCAGCAGCGGAGGGGGGACAGTACAATTCTTC.

The J gene is TRBJ1-1, the V gene TRBV18, with 7 bases identical to TRBD1. Unmatched junction bases numbered 8, after V lost 5 bases and J lost 5 bases. The CDR3 length is 14 residues. Looked up from germline, CDR1 is KGHSH and CDR2 is LQKENI. The CDR3 sequence: CASSKTGDRTEAFF. The CDR3 DNA follows: TGTGCCAGCTCAAAGACTGGGGACAGAACTGAAGCTTTCTTT.

This rearrangement joins TRBV21-1 to TRBJ2-1; whether TRBD2, the table's D call, matches the DNA was not checked. TRBV21-1 is marked as a pseudogene. CDR3 length: 17 amino acids. The DNA for the CDR3 is TGTGCCAGCAGCACTAGGACTGATTACAGCTCCTACAATGAGCAGTTCTTC. It translates to CASSTRTDYSSYNEQFF.

The CDR3 is CASNLGLNTGELFF. In DNA, the CDR3 is TGTGCCAGCAACTTGGGACTGAACACCGGGGAGCTGTTTTTT. The chain joins TRBV3-1 (or the pseudogene TRBV3-2) to TRBJ2-2; tentatively, D is TRBD2 (6 bases). Trimming removed 7 bases at V and 1 base at J, with 10 bases between. Germline V gene data show CDR1 as LGHDT and CDR2 as YNNKEL (reference sequence). CDR3 length: 14 amino acids.

V usage is TRBV9 and J usage is TRBJ1-2; 7 bases agree with TRBD1. The J segment lost 3 bases and the V segment lost 3 bases, leaving 8 bases of the junction unmatched. CDR1 and CDR2 (germline): SGDLS, YYNGEE. The CDR3 runs 15 residues. The CDR3 DNA reads as TGTGCCAGCAGCGAAAATCCGGGACAGCACTATGGCTACACCTTC. Protein product: CASSENPGQHYGYTF.

For the CDR3, the DNA is TGTGCCAGCAGCGTAGACGGCAGGGGGGTTAACTATGGCTACACCTTC. The encoded protein is CASSVDGRGVNYGYTF. The chain employs TRBV9 and TRBJ1-2; 7 positions match TRBD1. CDR3 length equals 16 residues. In germline, CDR1 is SGDLS, CDR2 YYNGEE. Trimming took 0 bases from V and 1 from J; bases not matched to a gene: 6. Together with reference TRBV9 and TRBJ1-2, the CDR3 gives the full variable domain: DSGVTQTPKHLITATGQRVTLRCSPRSGDLSVYWYQQSLDQGLQFLIQYYNGEERAKGNILERFSAQQFPDLHSELNLSSLELGDSALYFCASSVDGRGVNYGYTFGSGTRLTVV.

The V and J genes are TRBV5-1 and TRBJ2-2; D perhaps matches TRBD1 (5 bases). V was cut by 0 bases and J by 4 bases, with 10 bases left in between. CDR3 length equals 15 residues. Germline lookup yields CDR1 SGHRS and CDR2 YFSETQ. Here the CDR3 DNA reads TGCGCCAGCAGCTTGGTAGGGGCGCGCACCGGGGAGCTGTTTTTT. The encoded protein is CASSLVGARTGELFF.

This chain connects TRBV18 to TRBJ1-1; the D gene is possibly TRBD1 (6 bases). With 2 bases removed from V and 9 bases from J, the gap between germline ends came to 10 bases. Per the germline V gene, CDR1 is KGHSH and CDR2 is LQKENI. This CDR3 has 12 residues. The chain's CDR3 is CASSPDRDKAFF. DNA for the CDR3: TGTGCCAGCTCACCAGACCGGGACAAAGCTTTCTTT.

This clone has a single count. V gene TRBV9 combines with J gene TRBJ2-1, with TRBD1 identical over 8 bases. The germline CDR1 and CDR2 sequences are SGDLS and YYNGEE. The CDR3 has 15 amino acids. The V gene end was trimmed by 3 bases and the J gene end by 4 bases; junction bases not matched to a gene: 6. CDR3 DNA: TGTGCCAGCAGCGCCCGGGACAGGACTTACAATGAGCAGTTCTTC. This codes for CASSARDRTYNEQFF.

The chain joins TRBV6-6 to TRBJ1-4; D is perhaps TRBD1 (6 bases). Trimming left V 2 bases short and J 4 bases short, with 8 bases between. The CDR3 contains 14 residues. Looked up from germline, CDR1 is MNHNY and CDR2 is SVGAGI (reference sequence). The CDR3 spells CASSYGQNNEKLFF. CDR3 coding DNA: TGTGCCAGCAGTTACGGACAGAATAATGAAAAACTGTTTTTT.

The chain combines TRBV7-9 with TRBJ2-3; D perhaps matches TRBD2 (5 bases). V was cut by 4 bases and J by 5 bases, with 16 bases left in between. CDR3 length equals 15 residues. From germline, CDR1 is SEHNR and CDR2 FQNEAQ (reference sequence). CDR3 DNA: TGTGCCAGCAGCTCACCCCGGACTGCCGGAGATACGCAGTATTTT. It codes for CASSSPRTAGDTQYF.

The rearrangement uses TRBV5-1 and TRBJ1-2; the match to TRBD1 covers 7 bases. The CDR3 has 14 residues. The germline V gene encodes CDR1 SGHRS and CDR2 YFSETQ. V lost 0 bases to trimming and J lost 4 bases; unmatched junction nucleotides: 3. In nucleotides, the CDR3 is TGCGCCAGCAGCTTGGTGGGACAGTCCTATGGCTACACCTTC. Translated, it gives CASSLVGQSYGYTF.

The chain is built from TRBV6-5 and TRBJ1-2; D perhaps matches TRBD1 (6 bases). Germline CDR1 reads MNHEY; CDR2 reads SVGAGI. V gave up 8 bases and J gave up 5 bases, with 15 bases separating them. This CDR3 contains 13 residues. CDR3 protein: CASAAGARYGYTF. In DNA, the CDR3 is TGTGCCAGCGCGGCGGGGGCTCGGTATGGCTACACCTTC.

The chain recombines TRBV6-6 with TRBJ1-6, with 10 bases aligning to TRBD1. Germline assignment: CDR1 MNHNY and CDR2 SVGAGI (reference sequence). This CDR3 region has 19 residues. J gave up 5 bases and V 6 bases, and 16 bases lay outside the gene matches. The CDR3 DNA reads as TGTGCCAGCAGCCGAGCGGGCCCGGACAGGGGGATGCATAATTCACCCCTCCACTTT. Residues: CASSRAGPDRGMHNSPLHF.

The V call is TRBV19, the J call TRBJ2-1, with D possibly matching TRBD2 (6 bases). V lost 7 bases and J lost 5, with 18 bases in between. The length of the CDR3 is 15 residues. Germline-derived CDR1 and CDR2 are LNHDA and SQIVND (reference sequence). CDR3 nucleotide sequence: TGTGCCAGTACTCTACGGGGGACGCCAAACAATGAGCAGTTCTTC. It codes for CASTLRGTPNNEQFF.

The chain couples TRBV7-7 to TRBJ2-1, with D maybe TRBD2 (6 bases). This CDR3 has 15 residues. The V gene lost 5 bases and the J gene lost 9 bases, with 20 bases spanning the gap. The germline V gene has CDR1 SSHAT and CDR2 FNYEAQ (reference sequence). The DNA for the CDR3 is TGTGCCAGCAGCGCGGACTTCCCCCCCGGGGGTGAGCAGTTCTTC. Its protein is CASSADFPPGGEQFF.

This clone appeared once. The V gene is TRBV2, the J gene TRBJ2-1, with a weak D call TRBD1 (5 bases). CDR3 length: 16 residues. Germline CDR1 reads SNHLY; CDR2 reads FYNNEI. The ends were cut back, 2 bases at V and 8 bases at J, with 19 bases in the middle. The CDR3 nucleotides are TGTGCCAGCAGTGAATTGGAAGCTATCTCACAGGATGAGCAGTTCTTC. Translation gives CASSELEAISQDEQFF.

The chain employs TRBV12-5 and TRBJ1-1; D is unresolved. Germline CDR1 LGHNT, CDR2 FRNRAP. The CDR3 runs to 13 residues. V was cut by 2 bases and J by 2 bases, with 6 bases left in between. The CDR3 loop reads CASGLISNTEAFF. In nucleotides, the CDR3 is TGTGCTAGTGGTTTGATTTCTAACACTGAAGCTTTCTTT.